This T cell receptor (beta chain) originates from a study of blood T cell repertoires in COVID-19. Background on the study: From T cells, B-cell-depleted T cells, or PBMCs came the material, which was cDNA or gDNA.

The protocol was immunoSEQ multiplex PCR, while the TCRdb copy is restricted to in-frame clones and leaves out a portion. The top ten hold less than 4% of the sample, which has 200,000 to 250,000 clones, approximately 82% seen once. The CDR3 is 13 residues long. CDR1 is KGHDR and CDR2 is SFDVKD in the germline V gene. V dropped 7 bases and J dropped 8; count of bases not matched to a gene: 1. Sequencing was done on a sample of peripheral blood. The TCR originated in a woman under 30 with acute or convalescent COVID-19. The chain couples TRBV24-1 to TRBJ2-2; 12 bases are shared with TRBD1. The CDR3 DNA reads TGTGCCACCAGGGGACAGGGGGCTGGGGAGCTGTTTTTT. It translates to CATRGQGAGELFF.